The text below deals with one TCR beta chain. The antigen remains unidentified. CDR1 and CDR2 from the germline V gene are SGDLS and YYNGEE. The CDR3 has 15 residues. Trimming took 0 bases from V and 7 from J; bases not matched to a gene: 5. Sequenced by immunoSEQ multiplex PCR; TCRdb stores in-frame clones only, minus some. This table holds some 300,000 clones, about 86% found once. This record comes from a study of Ad26.COV2.S vaccination and SARS-CoV-2 variants. Study-level results: Breadth measured for non-spike TCRs was similar across vaccine and placebo recipients.

Treatment meaning: approximately 18 received Ad26.COV2.S at low or high dose, single or two shots; about five received placebo; per-sample allocation not given. Samples were taken on day 63 after the first vaccine or placebo injection. Donation came from an adult in Boston who was aged 18-55 years. The receptor comes from a person aged 18-60 years who received the Ad26.COV2.S COVID-19 vaccine or a placebo. The V call is TRBV9, the J call TRBJ2-1; 9 nucleotides line up with TRBD2. The sample in question was peripheral blood, obtained in a trial of Ad26.COV2.S vaccine versus placebo. The CDR3 is CASSVVAGVGNEQFF. For the CDR3, the DNA is TGTGCCAGCAGCGTAGTAGCGGGGGTGGGAAATGAGCAGTTCTTC.